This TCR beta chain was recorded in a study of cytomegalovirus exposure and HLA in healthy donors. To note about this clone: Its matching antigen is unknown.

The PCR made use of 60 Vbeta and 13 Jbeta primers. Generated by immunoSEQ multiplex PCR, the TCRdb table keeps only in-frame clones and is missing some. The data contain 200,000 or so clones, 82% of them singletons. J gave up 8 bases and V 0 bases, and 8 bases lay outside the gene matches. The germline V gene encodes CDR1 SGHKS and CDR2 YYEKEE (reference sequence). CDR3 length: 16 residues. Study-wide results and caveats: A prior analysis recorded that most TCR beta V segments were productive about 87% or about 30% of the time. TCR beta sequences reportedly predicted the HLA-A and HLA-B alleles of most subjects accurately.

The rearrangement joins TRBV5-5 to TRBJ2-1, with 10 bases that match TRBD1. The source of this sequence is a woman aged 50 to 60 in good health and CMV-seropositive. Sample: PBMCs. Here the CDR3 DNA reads TGTGCCAGCAGCTTGGAGGGACAGGGGAGTATTGATGAGCAGTTCTTC. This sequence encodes CASSLEGQGSIDEQFF.